Listed below are T cell receptor beta chains from one sample, sequenced in a study of cytomegalovirus exposure and HLA in healthy donors. Produced via immunoSEQ multiplex PCR; TCRdb's table is partial and in-frame only. Of approximately 130,000 clones in the sample, around 83% were seen once. Material for sequencing was PBMCs. The receptor set was obtained from a woman aged 30 to 39 in good health and CMV-seropositive. Both conserved end residues are part of each CDR3. Rows give clone size only sometimes, using once, few, many, or a class for an expanded clone.

v_call	clone_size	j_call	cdr3_aa
TRBV5-1	-	TRBJ2-5	CASSLVGEGAETQYF
TRBV27	-	TRBJ1-2	CASSEAGPYGYTF
TRBV27	-	TRBJ2-1	CASSSLGGEQFF
TRBV5-6	-	TRBJ2-7	CASSFWSEQYF
TRBV18	once	TRBJ1-4	CASSPDSEKLFF
TRBV30	-	TRBJ1-1	CAWSVLLNTEAFF
TRBV4-2	-	TRBJ1-2	CASSQDTGIIYGYTF
TRBV5-1	-	TRBJ2-3	CASSWGGQGIDTQYF
TRBV5-1	-	TRBJ1-3	CASSLDRGGNTIYF
TRBV4-2	few	TRBJ2-1	CASSPLTSGSYNEQFF
TRBV5-1	-	-	CASSSRGDEQYF
TRBV5-4	-	TRBJ2-5	CASSLSGGAETQYF
TRBV29-1	-	TRBJ1-1	CSVRITAGAFF
TRBV30	few	TRBJ1-6	CAWRREGSYNSPLHF
TRBV6-1	-	TRBJ1-4	CASHRTWGGEKLFF
TRBV7-2	-	TRBJ1-1	CASSLLRGRRTEAFF
TRBV28	once	TRBJ2-7	CASSFSTDEQYF
TRBV28	-	TRBJ2-7	CASSLGLAGYEQYF
TRBV6-1	-	TRBJ1-5	CASSRGQGRDQPQHF
TRBV5-1	-	TRBJ1-1	CASSSGQGRGLVGTEAFF
TRBV13	-	TRBJ1-2	CASSIDRGGMWTF
TRBV19	-	TRBJ2-7	CAASREGSGTYEQYF